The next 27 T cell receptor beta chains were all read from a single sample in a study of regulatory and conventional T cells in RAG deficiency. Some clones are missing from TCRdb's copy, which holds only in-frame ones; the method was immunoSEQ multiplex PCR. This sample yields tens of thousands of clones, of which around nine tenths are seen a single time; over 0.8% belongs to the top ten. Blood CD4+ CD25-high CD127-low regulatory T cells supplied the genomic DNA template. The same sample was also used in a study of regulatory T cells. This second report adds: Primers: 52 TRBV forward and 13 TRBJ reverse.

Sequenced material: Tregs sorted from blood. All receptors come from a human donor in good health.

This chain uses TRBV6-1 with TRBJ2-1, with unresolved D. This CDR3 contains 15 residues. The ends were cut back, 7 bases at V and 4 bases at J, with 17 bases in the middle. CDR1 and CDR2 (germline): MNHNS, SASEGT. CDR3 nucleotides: TGTGCCAGCAACTTACAAGGGCCCCTTTACAATGAGCAGTTCTTC. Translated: CASNLQGPLYNEQFF.

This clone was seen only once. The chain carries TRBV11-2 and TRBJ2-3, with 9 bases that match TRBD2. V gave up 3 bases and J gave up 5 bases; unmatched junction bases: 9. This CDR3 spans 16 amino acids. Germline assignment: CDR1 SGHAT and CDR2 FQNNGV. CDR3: CASSLGLAPHGDTQYF. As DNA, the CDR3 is TGTGCCAGCAGCTTGGGACTAGCCCCACACGGAGATACGCAGTATTTT.

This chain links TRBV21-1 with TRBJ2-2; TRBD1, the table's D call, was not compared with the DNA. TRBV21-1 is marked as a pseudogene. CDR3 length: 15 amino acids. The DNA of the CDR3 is TGTGCCAGCAGCAATGGGGGACAGGGAACCGGGGAGCTGTTTTTT. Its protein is CASSNGGQGTGELFF.

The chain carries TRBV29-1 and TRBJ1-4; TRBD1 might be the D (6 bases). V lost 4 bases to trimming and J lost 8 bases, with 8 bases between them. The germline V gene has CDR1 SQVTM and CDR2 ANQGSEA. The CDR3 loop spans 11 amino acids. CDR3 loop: CSVVQGEKLFF. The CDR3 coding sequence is TGCAGCGTTGTCCAGGGGGAAAAACTGTTTTTT.

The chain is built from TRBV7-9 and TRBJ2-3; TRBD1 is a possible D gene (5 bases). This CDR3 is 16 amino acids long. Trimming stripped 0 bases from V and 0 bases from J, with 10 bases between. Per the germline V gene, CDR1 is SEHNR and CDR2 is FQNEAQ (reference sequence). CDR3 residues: CASSLAQTASTDTQYF. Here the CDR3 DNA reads TGTGCCAGCAGCTTAGCACAGACAGCTAGCACAGATACGCAGTATTTT.

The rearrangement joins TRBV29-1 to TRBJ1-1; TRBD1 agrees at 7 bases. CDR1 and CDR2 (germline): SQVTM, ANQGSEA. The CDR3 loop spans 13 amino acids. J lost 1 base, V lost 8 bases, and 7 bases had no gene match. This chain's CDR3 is CSYTTGPNTEAFF. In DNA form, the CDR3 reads TGCAGCTATACGACAGGGCCGAACACTGAAGCTTTCTTT. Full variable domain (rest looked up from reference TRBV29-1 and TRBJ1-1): SAVISQKPSRDICQRGTSLTIQCQVDSQVTMMFWYRQQPGQSLTLIATANQGSEATYESGFVIDKFPISRPNLTFSTLTVSNMSPEDSSIYLCSYTTGPNTEAFFGQGTRLTVV.

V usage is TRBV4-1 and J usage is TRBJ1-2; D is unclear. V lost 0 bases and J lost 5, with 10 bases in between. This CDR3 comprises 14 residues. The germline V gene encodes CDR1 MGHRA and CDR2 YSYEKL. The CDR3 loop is CASSQEYGPYGYTF. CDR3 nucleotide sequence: TGCGCCAGCAGCCAAGAGTATGGACCATATGGCTACACCTTC.

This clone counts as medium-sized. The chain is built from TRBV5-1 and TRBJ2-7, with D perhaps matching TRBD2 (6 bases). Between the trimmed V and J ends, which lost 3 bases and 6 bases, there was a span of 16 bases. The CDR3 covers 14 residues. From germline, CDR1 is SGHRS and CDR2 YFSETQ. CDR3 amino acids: CASSSMAGYSEQYF. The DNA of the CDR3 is TGCGCCAGCAGCTCCATGGCGGGGTACAGCGAGCAGTACTTC.

CDR3 region: CASSYLKTGELFF. The DNA of the CDR3 is TGTGCCAGCAGCTACCTAAAGACCGGGGAGCTGTTTTTT. The V call is TRBV7-8, the J call TRBJ2-2; D not certain. In germline, CDR1 is SGHVS, CDR2 FQNEAQ. The CDR3 runs 13 residues. V dropped 4 bases and J dropped 5 bases, with 8 bases sitting between them. Full variable domain (outside the CDR3, taken from reference TRBV7-8 and TRBJ2-2): GAGVSQSPRYKVAKRGQDVALRCDPISGHVSLFWYQQALGQGPEFLTYFQNEAQLDKSGLPSDRFFAERPEGSVSTLKIQRTQQEDSAVYLCASSYLKTGELFFGEGSRLTVL.

Written as DNA, the CDR3 is TGTGCCAGCAGTGGGGCGGGGGGGCCCTACGAGCAGTACTTC. Amino acids: CASSGAGGPYEQYF. V usage is TRBV6-1 and J usage is TRBJ2-7, with 9 bases fitting TRBD2. J gave up 2 bases and V 4 bases, and 3 bases lay outside the gene matches. The CDR3 totals 14 residues. Germline V gives CDR1 MNHNS, CDR2 SASEGT.

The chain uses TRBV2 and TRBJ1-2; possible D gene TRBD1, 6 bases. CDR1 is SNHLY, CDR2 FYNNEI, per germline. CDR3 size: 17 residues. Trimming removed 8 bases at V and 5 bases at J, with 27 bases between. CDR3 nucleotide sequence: TGTGCCAGCGGGAGGGACAAGAGTGGAACAAGGCGGTATGGCTACACCTTC. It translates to CASGRDKSGTRRYGYTF.

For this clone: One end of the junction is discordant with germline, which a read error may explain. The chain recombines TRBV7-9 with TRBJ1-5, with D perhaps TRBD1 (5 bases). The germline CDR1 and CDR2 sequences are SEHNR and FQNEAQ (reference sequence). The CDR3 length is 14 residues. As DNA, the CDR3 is TGTGCCAGCAGCCCTCGGGACGGCAATGAGCCCCAGCATTTT. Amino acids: CASSPRDGNEPQHF. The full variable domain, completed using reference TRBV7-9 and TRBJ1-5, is DTGVSQNPRHKITKRGQNVTFRCDPISEHNRLYWYRQTLGQGPEFLTYFQNEAQLEKSRLLSDRFSAERPKGSFSTLEIQRTEQGDSAMYLCASSPRDGNEPQHFGDGTRLSIL.

In nucleotides, the CDR3 is TGCGCCAGCAGCTTTGGGGGATATACCTACGAGCAGTACTTC. Translation gives CASSFGGYTYEQYF. The gene calls are TRBV5-1 and TRBJ2-7; D tentatively fits TRBD1 or TRBD2 (5 bases each). Germline V CDR1 and CDR2: SGHRS, YFSETQ. This CDR3 is built from 14 residues. Trimming removed 2 bases from V and 2 bases from J, with 11 bases in between. The whole variable domain, filled in from reference TRBV5-1 and TRBJ2-7, reads KAGVTQTPRYLIKTRGQQVTLSCSPISGHRSVSWYQQTPGQGLQFLFEYFSETQRNKGNFPGRFSGRQFSNSRSEMNVSTLELGDSALYLCASSFGGYTYEQYFGPGTRLTVT.

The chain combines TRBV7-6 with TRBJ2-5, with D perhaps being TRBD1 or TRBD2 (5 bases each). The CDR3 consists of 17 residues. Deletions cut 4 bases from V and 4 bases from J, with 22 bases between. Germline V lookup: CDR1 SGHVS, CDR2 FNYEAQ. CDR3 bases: TGTGCCAGCAGCTGGGACCTTGGGCAGGGCAGTCGAGAGACCCAGTACTTC. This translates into CASSWDLGQGSRETQYF.

The CDR3 DNA sequence: TGTGCCAGCAGCCTCAGGGGGCTAAGTAATGAAAAACTGTTTTTT. Translating it yields CASSLRGLSNEKLFF. The chain uses TRBV14 and TRBJ1-4; 8 bases line up with TRBD1. V trimming: 4 bases; J trimming: 4 bases; junction bases outside the gene matches: 5. The CDR3 has 15 residues. The germline V gene has CDR1 SGHDN and CDR2 FVKESK. Together with reference TRBV14 and TRBJ1-4, the CDR3 gives the full variable domain: EAGVTQFPSHSVIEKGQTVTLRCDPISGHDNLYWYRRVMGKEIKFLLHFVKESKQDESGMPNNRFLAERTGGTYSTLKVQPAELEDSGVYFCASSLRGLSNEKLFFGSGTQLSVL.

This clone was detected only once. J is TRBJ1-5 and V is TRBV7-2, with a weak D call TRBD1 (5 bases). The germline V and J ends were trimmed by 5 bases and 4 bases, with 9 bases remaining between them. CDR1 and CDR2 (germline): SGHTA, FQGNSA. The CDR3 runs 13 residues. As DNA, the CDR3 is TGTGCCAGCAGCGGGGGGGGTAATCAGCCCCAGCATTTT. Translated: CASSGGGNQPQHF.

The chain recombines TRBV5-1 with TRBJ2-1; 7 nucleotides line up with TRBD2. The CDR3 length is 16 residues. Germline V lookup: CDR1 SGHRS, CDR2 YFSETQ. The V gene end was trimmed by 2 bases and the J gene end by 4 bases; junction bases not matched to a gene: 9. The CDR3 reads CASSFSSGAAYNEQFF. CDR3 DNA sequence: TGCGCCAGCAGCTTCTCCAGCGGGGCGGCGTACAATGAGCAGTTCTTC.

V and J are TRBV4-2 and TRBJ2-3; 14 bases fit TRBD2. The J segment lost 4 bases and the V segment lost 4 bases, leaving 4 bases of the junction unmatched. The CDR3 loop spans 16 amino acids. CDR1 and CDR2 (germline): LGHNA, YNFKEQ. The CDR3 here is CASSRLAGGRSDTQYF. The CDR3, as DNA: TGTGCCAGCAGCCGACTAGCGGGGGGGCGCTCAGATACGCAGTATTTT.

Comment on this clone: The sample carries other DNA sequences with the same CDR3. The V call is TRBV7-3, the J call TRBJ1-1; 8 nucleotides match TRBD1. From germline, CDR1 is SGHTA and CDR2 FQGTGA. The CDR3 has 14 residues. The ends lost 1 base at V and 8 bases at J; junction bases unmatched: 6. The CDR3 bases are TGTGCCAGCAGCTTAATACCAGGGGGCTCCGAAGCTTTCTTT. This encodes CASSLIPGGSEAFF.

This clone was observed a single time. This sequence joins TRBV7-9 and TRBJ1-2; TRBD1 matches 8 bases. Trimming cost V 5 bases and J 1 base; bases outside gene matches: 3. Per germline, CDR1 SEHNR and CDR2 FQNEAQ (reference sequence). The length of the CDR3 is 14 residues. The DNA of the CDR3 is TGTGCCAGCAGCACGACAGGGGTTAACTATGGCTACACCTTC. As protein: CASSTTGVNYGYTF. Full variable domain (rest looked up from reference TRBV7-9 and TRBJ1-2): DTGVSQNPRHKITKRGQNVTFRCDPISEHNRLYWYRQTLGQGPEFLTYFQNEAQLEKSRLLSDRFSAERPKGSFSTLEIQRTEQGDSAMYLCASSTTGVNYGYTFGSGTRLTVV.

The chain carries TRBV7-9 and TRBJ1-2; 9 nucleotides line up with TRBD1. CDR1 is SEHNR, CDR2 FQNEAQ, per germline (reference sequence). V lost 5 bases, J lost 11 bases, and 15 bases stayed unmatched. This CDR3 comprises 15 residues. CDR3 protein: CASSPDYRGLVGYTF. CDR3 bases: TGTGCCAGCAGCCCCGACTACAGGGGGCTGGTAGGGTACACCTTC.

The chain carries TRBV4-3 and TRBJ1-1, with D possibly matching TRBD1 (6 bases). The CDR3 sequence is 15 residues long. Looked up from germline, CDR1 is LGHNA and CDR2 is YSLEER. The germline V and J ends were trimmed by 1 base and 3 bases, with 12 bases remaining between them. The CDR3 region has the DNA TGCGCCAGCAGCCAAGTTACAGGGTTTCACACTGAAGCTTTCTTT. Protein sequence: CASSQVTGFHTEAFF.

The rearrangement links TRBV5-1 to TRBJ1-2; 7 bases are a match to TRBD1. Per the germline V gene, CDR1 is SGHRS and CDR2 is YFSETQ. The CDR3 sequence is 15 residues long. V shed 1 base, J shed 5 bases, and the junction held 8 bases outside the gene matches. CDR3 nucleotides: TGCGCCAGCAGCTTGACCCCGGGACAGTCTTATGGCTACACCTTC. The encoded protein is CASSLTPGQSYGYTF.

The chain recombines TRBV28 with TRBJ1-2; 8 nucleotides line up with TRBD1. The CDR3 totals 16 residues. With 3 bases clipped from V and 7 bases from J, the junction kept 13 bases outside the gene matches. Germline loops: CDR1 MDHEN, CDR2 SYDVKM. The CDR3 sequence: CASSFLMTGASFGYTF. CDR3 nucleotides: TGTGCCAGCAGTTTCCTAATGACAGGGGCTTCCTTTGGCTACACCTTC.

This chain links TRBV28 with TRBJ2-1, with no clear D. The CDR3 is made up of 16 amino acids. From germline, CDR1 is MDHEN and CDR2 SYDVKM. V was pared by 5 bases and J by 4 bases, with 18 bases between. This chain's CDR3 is CASSPTGRTNYNEQFF. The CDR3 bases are TGTGCCAGCAGTCCGACTGGAAGAACCAATTACAATGAGCAGTTCTTC.

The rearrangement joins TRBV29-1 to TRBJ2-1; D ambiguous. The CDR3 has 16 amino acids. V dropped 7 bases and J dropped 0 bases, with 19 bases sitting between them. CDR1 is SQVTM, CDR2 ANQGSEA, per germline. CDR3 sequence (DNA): TGCAGCGGCTGCCTGGGGTTTTGCGGCTCCTACAATGAGCAGTTCTTC. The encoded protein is CSGCLGFCGSYNEQFF.

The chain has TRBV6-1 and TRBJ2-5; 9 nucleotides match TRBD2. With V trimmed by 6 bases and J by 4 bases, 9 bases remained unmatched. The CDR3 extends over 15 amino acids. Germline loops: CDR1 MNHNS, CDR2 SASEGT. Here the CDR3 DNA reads TGTGCCAGCAGGCAATCGCGGGGGGGCGGAGAGACCCAGTACTTC. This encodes CASRQSRGGGETQYF.